The 8 T cell receptor beta chains reported below all come from one sample, sequenced in a study of blood T cell repertoires in COVID-19. Produced via immunoSEQ multiplex PCR; TCRdb's table is partial and in-frame only. Of about 150,000 clones listed, more than 80% are singletons. Sequenced input: peripheral blood. Receptors originate from a man younger than 35 with COVID-19, enrolled during active disease.

On this clone itself: Other nucleotide sequences in the sample specify the same CDR3. The rearrangement joins TRBV6-2 or TRBV6-3 to TRBJ2-7; 8 nucleotides align to TRBD1. V was clipped by 5 bases and J by 2 bases; unmatched bases: 5. The CDR3 spans 14 residues. Germline assignment: CDR1 MNHEY and CDR2 SVGEGT. The CDR3 DNA reads as TGTGCCAGCAGTAGGACAGGGTCAACCTACGAGCAGTACTTC. Protein product: CASSRTGSTYEQYF.

The V gene is TRBV6-2 or TRBV6-3, the J gene TRBJ2-1; 13 nucleotides align to TRBD2. This CDR3 is built from 17 residues. V was pared by 5 bases and J by 5 bases, with 9 bases of the junction left unmatched. CDR1 and CDR2 (germline): MNHEY, SVGEGT. The CDR3 loop is CASSRGLAGLLDNEQFF. CDR3 coding DNA: TGTGCCAGCAGTAGGGGACTAGCGGGACTACTGGACAATGAGCAGTTCTTC.

The J gene is TRBJ2-5, the V gene TRBV2, with a tentative D call TRBD1 (6 bases). Per the germline V gene, CDR1 is SNHLY and CDR2 is FYNNEI. V lost 8 bases, J lost 7 bases, and 14 bases lay in between. The CDR3 sequence is 12 residues long. The CDR3 DNA reads as TGTGCCAGCCTACGGACAGATTCGACCCAGTACTTC. Its protein is CASLRTDSTQYF.

The J gene is TRBJ2-2, the V gene TRBV9; 7 bases are shared with TRBD1. Trimming removed 0 bases from V and 4 bases from J; junction bases left unmatched: 12. The CDR3 runs 18 residues. Germline V gene sequence: CDR1 SGDLS, CDR2 YYNGEE. This CDR3 is CASSVGVGGYGTTGELFF. DNA for the CDR3: TGTGCCAGCAGCGTAGGGGTAGGGGGCTACGGTACCACCGGGGAGCTGTTTTTT.

This chain connects TRBV27 to TRBJ1-2; no firm D call. The CDR3 runs 13 residues. Germline V gene data show CDR1 as MNHEY and CDR2 as SMNVEV (reference sequence). Deletions cut 3 bases from V and 5 bases from J, with 10 bases between. CDR3 region: CASSFQASYGYTF. In DNA form, the CDR3 reads TGTGCCAGCAGTTTTCAGGCGTCATATGGCTACACCTTC.

This clone came up once. This chain joins TRBV7-2 and TRBJ2-5; 12 bases are shared with TRBD2. V dropped 4 bases and J dropped 5; count of bases not matched to a gene: 8. CDR1 SGHTA and CDR2 FQGNSA come from the germline V gene. This CDR3 comprises 16 residues. CDR3 in DNA: TGTGCCAGCAGCTCCGGACTAGCGGGACAGGGGGAGACCCAGTACTTC. Translated, it gives CASSSGLAGQGETQYF. Supplemented by reference TRBV7-2 and TRBJ2-5, the full variable domain reads GAGVSQSPSNKVTEKGKDVELRCDPISGHTALYWYRQSLGQGLEFLIYFQGNSAPDKSGLPSDRFSAERTGGSVSTLTIQRTQQEDSAVYLCASSSGLAGQGETQYFGPGTRLLVL.

V and J are TRBV29-1 and TRBJ2-5, with D possibly TRBD2 on 6 matching bases. The CDR3 length is 13 residues. The ends were cut back, 4 bases at V and 4 bases at J, with 13 bases in the middle. CDR1 and CDR2 (germline): SQVTM, ANQGSEA. The CDR3 loop reads CSVVGGVVETQYF. In nucleotides, the CDR3 is TGCAGCGTTGTCGGGGGAGTGGTAGAGACCCAGTACTTC.

Comments on this clone: Other DNA sequences in this sample translate to the same CDR3. The chain recombines TRBV14 with TRBJ2-3; D possibly corresponds to TRBD2 (5 bases). Trimming took 3 bases from V and 2 from J, leaving 9 bases between them. The CDR3 is 14 amino acids. The germline CDR1 and CDR2 sequences are SGHDN and FVKESK. CDR3 region: CASSQGRHTDTQYF. The CDR3 coding sequence is TGTGCCAGCAGCCAGGGGAGACACACAGATACGCAGTATTTT.